Presented here are 22 T cell receptor beta chains from one specimen sequenced in a study of T-cell memory formation after mild COVID-19. Using its own MiXCR run on the 5' RACE reads, TCRdb lists one record per CDR3 protein. The sample comprises roughly 200,000 distinct CDR3 sequences, around 20% of which are singletons, and roughly 2.3% rests with the top ten. The sequenced material came from PBMCs or a T cell subset sorted from them (not recorded which). These TCRs come from an adult woman who had mild COVID-19 (a few samples of this study predate the infection). Cell type and time point are not known.

V gene TRBV12-5 combines with J gene TRBJ1-1; perhaps TRBD1 as D (5 bases). V dropped 4 bases and J dropped 2 bases, with 11 bases sitting between them. This CDR3 has 14 amino acids. Germline values: CDR1 LGHNT, CDR2 FRNRAP. The DNA of the CDR3 is TGTGCTAGTGGTTCCCCGGGACTTAACACTGAAGCTTTCTTT. This encodes CASGSPGLNTEAFF.

The genes are TRBV9 and TRBJ2-7; no firm D call. This CDR3 comprises 14 residues. Germline lookup yields CDR1 SGDLS and CDR2 YYNGEE. The germline V and J ends were trimmed by 0 bases and 3 bases, with 10 bases remaining between them. The CDR3 bases are TGTGCCAGCAGCGTAGGGCAGGAAGGCTACGAGCAGTACTTC. As protein: CASSVGQEGYEQYF.

There are a few counts of this clonotype. The chain recombines TRBV21-1 with TRBJ2-7; the table assigns TRBD1, which was not confirmed against the DNA. TRBV21-1 is designated a pseudogene. This CDR3 region has 15 residues. CDR3 sequence: CASSALGTVGHEQYF. CDR3 DNA: TGTGCCAGCAGCGCCTTAGGGACAGTTGGCCACGAGCAGTACTTC.

This clonotype was observed a handful of times. The gene calls are TRBV20-1 and TRBJ2-3; TRBD2 is a possible D gene (5 bases). This CDR3 is built from 15 residues. Germline V gene data show CDR1 as DFQATT and CDR2 as SNEGSKA (reference sequence). V was pared by 3 bases and J by 2 bases, with 15 bases between. The CDR3 loop reads CSARKAGDDTDTQYF. DNA for the CDR3: TGCAGTGCTAGGAAAGCCGGGGATGACACAGATACGCAGTATTTT.

This clonotype was observed a handful of times. The chain combines TRBV10-3 with TRBJ2-3, with D possibly matching TRBD1 (6 bases). CDR3 length: 17 residues. In germline, CDR1 is ENHRY, CDR2 SYGVKD. V was shortened by 6 bases and J by 1 base, with 20 bases between the two germline ends. The CDR3 nucleotides read TGTGCCATCAGCGATTGGCCTAGGGGACACCGCACAGATACGCAGTATTTT. The encoded protein is CAISDWPRGHRTDTQYF.

In this sample, this clonotype turned up a few times. V and J are TRBV5-1 and TRBJ2-3; D might be TRBD2 (7 bases). Trimming stripped 1 base from V and 2 bases from J, with 20 bases between. The CDR3 is 18 amino acids. CDR1 is SGHRS and CDR2 is YFSETQ in the germline V gene. The CDR3 protein is CASSLLLPGGGITDTQYF. DNA for the CDR3: TGCGCCAGCAGCTTGCTTCTCCCTGGCGGGGGCATCACAGATACGCAGTATTTT.

CDR3 sequence (DNA): TGTGCCAGCAGTTTGGGGGGTCGGGGCGGAAAACTGTTTTTT. Protein product: CASSLGGRGGKLFF. The rearrangement links TRBV12-3 or TRBV12-4 to TRBJ1-4, with D tentatively TRBD1 (5 bases). The CDR3 sequence is 14 residues long. The V end was cut by 3 bases, the J end by 10 bases, with 15 bases between.

The gene calls are TRBV30 and TRBJ2-1, with no clear D. Trimming removed 4 bases at V and 6 bases at J, with 16 bases between. Per germline, CDR1 GTSNPN and CDR2 SVGIG (reference sequence). The CDR3 has 14 residues. CDR3 DNA: TGTGCCTGGAATCGAGTGGGGTTGGTCAATGAGCAGTTCTTC. This gives the protein CAWNRVGLVNEQFF.

CDR3 nucleotide sequence: TGTGCCATCAGTGAGTCAACAGAGACTGGAAACACCATATATTTT. Its protein product is CAISESTETGNTIYF. This chain joins TRBV10-3 and TRBJ1-3; no reliable D call. V was shortened by 0 bases and J by 2 bases, with 8 bases between the two germline ends. The germline V gene encodes CDR1 ENHRY and CDR2 SYGVKD. This CDR3 is 15 amino acids long.

This clonotype has a handful of counts. CDR3 coding DNA: TGCGCCAGCAGCTTTACCAGCGGGGTACGGGAGACCCAGTACTTC. Translation gives CASSFTSGVRETQYF. The chain employs TRBV5-1 and TRBJ2-5; TRBD2 matches at 7 bases. The CDR3 totals 15 residues. Germline trimming cut 2 bases from V and 5 bases from J; bases unmatched to any gene: 9. Germline CDR1 and CDR2: SGHRS and YFSETQ.

CDR3 bases: TGTGCCAGCAGCTCTGGGGCACCGTCCTACGAGCAGTACTTC. It yields the protein CASSSGAPSYEQYF. The chain recombines TRBV28 with TRBJ2-7; tentatively, D is TRBD1 (5 bases). From germline, CDR1 is MDHEN and CDR2 SYDVKM. Trimming shortened V by 6 bases and J by 1 base, and 13 bases separated the two germline ends. CDR3 length: 14 residues.

This clonotype was seen a few times. V gene TRBV5-1 combines with J gene TRBJ2-7; TRBD1 matches at 8 bases. Germline-derived CDR1 and CDR2 are SGHRS and YFSETQ. The CDR3 is made up of 14 amino acids. Trimming removed 4 bases from V and 2 bases from J; junction bases left unmatched: 5. Written as DNA, the CDR3 is TGCGCCAGCAGCCCGCAGGGGGCCGCCTACGAGCAGTACTTC. It encodes CASSPQGAAYEQYF.

This rearrangement joins TRBV7-2 to TRBJ2-7, with D possibly being TRBD2 (5 bases). Between the trimmed V and J ends, which lost 5 bases and 3 bases, there was a span of 11 bases. This CDR3 contains 13 residues. Per the germline V gene, CDR1 is SGHTA and CDR2 is FQGNSA. CDR3 coding DNA: TGTGCCAGCAGCCCAGTGGCGGGCTACGAGCAGTACTTC. Translation: CASSPVAGYEQYF.

This clonotype was counted between two and nine times. V and J are TRBV7-3 and TRBJ2-1, with D possibly being TRBD2 (6 bases). This CDR3 region has 15 residues. V was clipped by 5 bases and J by 7 bases, with 18 bases between them. The germline V gene has CDR1 SGHTA and CDR2 FQGTGA. The CDR3 region is CASSPRYALANEQFF. DNA for the CDR3: TGTGCCAGCAGCCCCAGGTACGCTCTAGCGAATGAGCAGTTCTTC.

Here the CDR3 reads CASSFTTGNTEAFF. In DNA form, the CDR3 reads TGTGCCAGCAGCTTTACTACAGGGAACACTGAAGCTTTCTTT. This chain uses TRBV11-3 with TRBJ1-1; TRBD1 is a possible D gene (5 bases). Germline V gene lookup returns CDR1 SGHNT and CDR2 YENEEA. V lost 3 bases and J 1 base, leaving 9 bases between the germline ends. This CDR3 has 14 amino acids. The variable domain in full, completed from reference TRBV11-3 and TRBJ1-1, reads EAGVVQSPRYKIIEKKQPVAFWCNPISGHNTLYWYLQNLGQGPELLIRYENEEAVDDSQLPKDRFSAERLKGVDSTLKIQPAELGDSAVYLCASSFTTGNTEAFFGQGTRLTVV.

This chain uses TRBV4-1 with TRBJ2-3, with 11 positions matching TRBD2. This CDR3 has 16 residues. V shed 3 bases and J 4 bases; nucleotides not matched to a gene: 6. The V gene's germline CDR1 is MGHRA and CDR2 YSYEKL. CDR3 coding DNA: TGCGCCAGCAGCCATGTAGCGGGGGGGCTTGCAGATACGCAGTATTTT. Translation: CASSHVAGGLADTQYF.

A few counts support this clonotype. The V call is TRBV7-8, the J call TRBJ1-5, with D unresolved. Trimming took 1 base from V and 5 from J, leaving 12 bases between them. This CDR3 contains 15 residues. In germline, CDR1 is SGHVS, CDR2 FQNEAQ. The CDR3 here is CASSLGGQQHQPQHF. In nucleotides, the CDR3 is TGTGCCAGCAGCTTAGGAGGGCAACAGCATCAGCCCCAGCATTTT. Looking up the rest from reference TRBV7-8 and TRBJ1-5 gives the full variable domain: GAGVSQSPRYKVAKRGQDVALRCDPISGHVSLFWYQQALGQGPEFLTYFQNEAQLDKSGLPSDRFFAERPEGSVSTLKIQRTQQEDSAVYLCASSLGGQQHQPQHFGDGTRLSIL.

This clonotype showed up many times. J is TRBJ1-1 and V is TRBV14; no clear D gene. Germline loops: CDR1 SGHDN, CDR2 FVKESK. The CDR3 sequence is 13 residues long. V was cut by 5 bases and J by 0 bases, with 7 bases left in between. The CDR3 here is CASSRTVNTEAFF. Written as DNA, the CDR3 is TGTGCCAGCAGCAGAACAGTGAACACTGAAGCTTTCTTT.

There are many counts of this clonotype. The gene calls are TRBV19 and TRBJ2-5, with TRBD1 matching over 7 bases. This CDR3 has 13 residues. The V gene end was trimmed by 6 bases and the J gene end by 5 bases; junction bases not matched to a gene: 6. Germline values: CDR1 LNHDA, CDR2 SQIVND (reference sequence). CDR3 sequence (DNA): TGTGCCAGTAGGACAGGGTCGATGGAGACCCAGTACTTC. It is translated as CASRTGSMETQYF. The full variable domain, its missing parts supplied by reference TRBV19 and TRBJ2-5, is DGGITQSPKYLFRKEGQNVTLSCEQNLNHDAMYWYRQDPGQGLRLIYYSQIVNDFQKGDIAEGYSVSREKKESFPLTVTSAQKNPTAFYLCASRTGSMETQYFGPGTRLLVL.

V usage is TRBV6-1 and J usage is TRBJ2-1, with D possibly TRBD1 on 6 matching bases. The V end was cut by 3 bases, the J end by 0 bases, with 12 bases between. This CDR3 spans 16 amino acids. Germline CDR1 reads MNHNS; CDR2 reads SASEGT. The CDR3 here is CASSDTRTVSYNEQFF. CDR3 bases: TGTGCCAGCAGTGATACCAGGACAGTCTCCTACAATGAGCAGTTCTTC.

There are a few counts of this clonotype. The CDR3 sequence: CASSFGRSSQSTDTQYF. Written as DNA, the CDR3 is TGTGCCAGCAGCTTCGGTCGGTCGTCCCAAAGCACAGATACGCAGTATTTT. This chain links TRBV9 with TRBJ2-3; D remains unclear. The CDR3 totals 17 residues. CDR1 and CDR2 from the germline V gene are SGDLS and YYNGEE. The V and J ends lost 4 bases and 0 bases respectively, with 18 bases between them.

This clonotype was counted many times. This chain uses TRBV5-1 with TRBJ1-5; 7 nucleotides align to TRBD1. Per the germline V gene, CDR1 is SGHRS and CDR2 is YFSETQ. V lost 3 bases, J lost 3 bases, and 3 bases stayed unmatched. This CDR3 contains 14 residues. CDR3 DNA: TGCGCCAGCAGCTCACAGGGGCTCAATCAGCCCCAGCATTTT. Translating it yields CASSSQGLNQPQHF. Looking up the rest from reference TRBV5-1 and TRBJ1-5 gives the full variable domain: KAGVTQTPRYLIKTRGQQVTLSCSPISGHRSVSWYQQTPGQGLQFLFEYFSETQRNKGNFPGRFSGRQFSNSRSEMNVSTLELGDSALYLCASSSQGLNQPQHFGDGTRLSIL.